The present TCR beta chain was sequenced within a study of CD8 T cells in cerebrospinal fluid in Alzheimer's disease. Germline CDR1 SNHLY, CDR2 FYNNEI. This CDR3 contains 12 residues. All participants were free of acute infectious disease and in good physical condition. TCRdb reprocessed the 10x single-cell sequencing reads and stores each CDR3 protein as one record, lacking DNA. The listing contains some 1,100 distinct CDR3 sequences. This clonotype is identified as medium-sized from frequency. The sequence came from a human donor in good health. The specimen was cerebrospinal fluid. The rearrangement joins TRBV2 to TRBJ1-3; TCRdb lists TRBD1, though no DNA is available to test this call. The CDR3 protein is CASKGAGNTIYF.